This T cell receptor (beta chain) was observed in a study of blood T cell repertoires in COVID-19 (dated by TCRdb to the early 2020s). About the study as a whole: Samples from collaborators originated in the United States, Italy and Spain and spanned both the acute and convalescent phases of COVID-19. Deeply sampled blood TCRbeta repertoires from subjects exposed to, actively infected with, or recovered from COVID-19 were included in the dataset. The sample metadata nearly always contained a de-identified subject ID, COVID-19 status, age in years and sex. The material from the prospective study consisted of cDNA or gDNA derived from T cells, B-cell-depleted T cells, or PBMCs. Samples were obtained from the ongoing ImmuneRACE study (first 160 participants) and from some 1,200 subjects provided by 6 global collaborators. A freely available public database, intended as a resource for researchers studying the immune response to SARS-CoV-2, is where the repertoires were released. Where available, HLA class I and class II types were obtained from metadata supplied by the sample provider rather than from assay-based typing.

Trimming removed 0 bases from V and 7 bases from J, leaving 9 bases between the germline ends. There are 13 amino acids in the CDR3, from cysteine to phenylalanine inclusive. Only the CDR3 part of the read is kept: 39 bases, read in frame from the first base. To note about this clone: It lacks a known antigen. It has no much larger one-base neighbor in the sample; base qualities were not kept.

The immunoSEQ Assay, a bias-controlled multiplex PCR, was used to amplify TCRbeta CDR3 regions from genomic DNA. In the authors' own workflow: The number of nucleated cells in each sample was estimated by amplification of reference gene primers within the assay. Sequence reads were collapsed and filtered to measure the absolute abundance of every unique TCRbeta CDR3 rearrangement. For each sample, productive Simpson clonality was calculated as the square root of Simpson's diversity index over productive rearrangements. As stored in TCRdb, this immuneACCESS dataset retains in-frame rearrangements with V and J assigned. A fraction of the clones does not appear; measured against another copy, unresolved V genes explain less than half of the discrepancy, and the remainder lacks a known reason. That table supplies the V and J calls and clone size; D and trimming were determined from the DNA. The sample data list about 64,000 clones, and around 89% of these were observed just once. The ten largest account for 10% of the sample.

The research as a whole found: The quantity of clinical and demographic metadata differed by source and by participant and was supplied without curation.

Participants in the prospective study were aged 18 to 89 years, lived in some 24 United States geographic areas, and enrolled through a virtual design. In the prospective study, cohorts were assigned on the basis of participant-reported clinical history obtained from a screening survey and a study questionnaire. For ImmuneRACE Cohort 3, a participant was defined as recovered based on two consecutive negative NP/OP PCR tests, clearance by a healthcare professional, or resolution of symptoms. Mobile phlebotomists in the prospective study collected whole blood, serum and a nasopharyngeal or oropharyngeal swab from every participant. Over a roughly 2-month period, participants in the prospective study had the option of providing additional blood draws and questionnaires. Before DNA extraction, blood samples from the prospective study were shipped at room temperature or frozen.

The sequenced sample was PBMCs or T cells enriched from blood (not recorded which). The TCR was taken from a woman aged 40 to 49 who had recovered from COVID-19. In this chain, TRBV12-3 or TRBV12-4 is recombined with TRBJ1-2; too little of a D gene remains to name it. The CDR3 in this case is CASSLAQVSGYTF. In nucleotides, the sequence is TGTGCCAGCAGTTTAGCGCAGGTTTCTGGCTACACCTTC.